What follows are 7 T cell receptor beta chains derived from one specimen sequenced in a study of shared clonotypes between healthy human individuals. TCRdb keeps only in-frame clones here, not all; method: immunoSEQ multiplex PCR. The sample carries about 490,000 clones, 70% to 80% recorded once. Sample: PBMCs. Receptors were obtained from a woman aged 40 to 55 in good health. Some clones in this sample may be carry-over from other donors' samples.

As regards this clone: This CDR3 is also generated by other DNA sequences in the sample. The chain is built from TRBV19 and TRBJ1-1; D call uncertain. This CDR3 comprises 14 residues. From germline, CDR1 is LNHDA and CDR2 SQIVND (reference sequence). Trimming cost V 3 bases and J 0 bases, with 8 bases left between them. This CDR3 is CASSMVTLNTEAFF. The CDR3 nucleotides are TGTGCCAGTAGTATGGTAACGTTGAACACTGAAGCTTTCTTT.

The rearrangement joins TRBV2 to TRBJ2-1, with 13 bases fitting TRBD2. The CDR3 spans 14 residues. In germline, CDR1 is SNHLY, CDR2 FYNNEI. V dropped 8 bases and J dropped 8; count of bases not matched to a gene: 6. CDR3 in DNA: TGTGCCAGCGTCGGGACTAGCGGGATCTATGAGCAGTTCTTC. This gives the protein CASVGTSGIYEQFF.

The chain carries TRBV28 and TRBJ2-5; TRBD1 might be the D (6 bases). The V gene lost 4 bases and the J gene lost 2 bases, with 23 bases spanning the gap. The CDR3 extends over 18 amino acids. From germline, CDR1 is MDHEN and CDR2 SYDVKM. The CDR3 region is CASSSKVGAGTIQETQYF. In nucleotides, the CDR3 is TGTGCCAGCAGTTCGAAGGTGGGGGCAGGGACGATACAAGAGACCCAGTACTTC.

The V call is TRBV15, the J call TRBJ2-6; TRBD2 aligns across 7 bases. The CDR3 is 18 amino acids. Germline V lookup: CDR1 LNHNV, CDR2 YYDKDF (reference sequence). V lost 1 base and J lost 3; bases outside the gene matches: 9. In DNA, the CDR3 is TGTGCCACCAGCAGAGGGGGAGGGGCAGACCTTGGGGCCAACGTCCTGACTTTC. It is translated as CATSRGGGADLGANVLTF.

On this clone: An end of the junction differs from the germline gene, which may be a read error. This chain links TRBV4-2 with TRBJ1-5, with unresolved D. The CDR3 runs 15 residues. Germline-derived CDR1 and CDR2 are LGHNA and YNFKEQ. CDR3 nucleotides: TGTGCCAGCAGCCAAGATCTCCAGCTAAATCGGCCCCAGCATTTT. Encoded protein: CASSQDLQLNRPQHF.

This clone was found a few times. The chain is built from TRBV6-4 and TRBJ2-1; 10 bases are shared with TRBD2. CDR1 and CDR2 (germline): MRHNA, SNTAGT. V gave up 3 bases and J gave up 4 bases; unmatched junction bases: 3. This CDR3 spans 15 amino acids. As DNA, the CDR3 is TGTGCCAGCAGTGAACTAGCGGGATCGTACAATGAGCAGTTCTTC. Translating it yields CASSELAGSYNEQFF.

This sequence joins TRBV30 and TRBJ2-2; D is unclear. The CDR3 is made up of 13 amino acids. Germline CDR1 and CDR2: GTSNPN and SVGIG (reference sequence). V was shortened by 4 bases and J by 2 bases, with 8 bases between the two germline ends. The CDR3 DNA follows: TGTGCCTGGACCCAGACTAACACCGGGGAGCTGTTTTTT. Translated, it gives CAWTQTNTGELFF.